This T cell receptor (beta chain) was retrieved from a study of OX40 agonist ivuxolimab in advanced cancers. Sequencing was performed with immunoSEQ multiplex PCR; in TCRdb, only in-frame clones are kept and a portion is missing. The sample includes about 75,000 clones, under 95% of them seen just once. The V and J ends lost 3 bases and 4 bases, in that order; junction bases with no gene match: 14. CDR1 MDHEN and CDR2 SYDVKM come from the germline V gene. This CDR3 is built from 17 residues. This receptor was identified in an adult with an advanced solid tumor such as melanoma, head and neck, liver or kidney cancer. Sequencing was performed on CD4+ or CD8+ T cells sorted from blood, taken in a trial of the OX40 agonist ivuxolimab. The chain joins TRBV28 to TRBJ2-5; 7 bases match TRBD2. CDR3 sequence: CASSFGGAGREGETQYF. DNA for the CDR3: TGTGCCAGCAGTTTTGGAGGGGCAGGGAGGGAAGGAGAGACCCAGTACTTC.